Listed below are T cell receptor beta chains from one sample, sequenced in a study of cytomegalovirus exposure and HLA in healthy donors. Sequencing used immunoSEQ multiplex PCR; TCRdb keeps in-frame clones, though not all of them. The sample shows 200,000 or so clones, roughly 85% of them seen only once. Source material: PBMCs. These receptors were taken from a woman younger than 35 in good health and CMV-seronegative. Both conserved end residues are part of each CDR3. Each record gives: clone size, J gene, D gene, V gene, CDR3 protein, CDR3 DNA. The D gene is left open where the match is weak. Clone size is shown for a subset of rows, as once, few, many or a class of expanded clone.

clone size: -
J gene: TRBJ2-7
D gene: -
V gene: TRBV10-3
CDR3 protein: CAISDRSSYEQYF
CDR3 DNA: TGTGCCATCAGTGACAGGAGCTCCTACGAGCAGTACTTC

clone size: -
J gene: TRBJ1-2
D gene: -
V gene: TRBV4-2
CDR3 protein: CASSQRSGQGSLTQYGYTF
CDR3 DNA: TGTGCCAGCAGCCAGAGGTCGGGGCAGGGGTCCTTAACTCAGTATGGCTACACCTTC

clone size: -
J gene: TRBJ2-7
D gene: TRBD1
V gene: TRBV6-6
CDR3 protein: CASSYAGGTGSDEQYF
CDR3 DNA: TGTGCCAGCAGTTACGCTGGCGGGACAGGGTCCGACGAGCAGTACTTC

clone size: -
J gene: TRBJ2-2
D gene: -
V gene: TRBV4-1
CDR3 protein: CASSQGGDWTGELFF
CDR3 DNA: TGCGCCAGCAGCCAAGGGGGGGACTGGACCGGGGAGCTGTTTTTT

clone size: once
J gene: TRBJ1-1
D gene: -
V gene: TRBV2
CDR3 protein: CASAWTDNTEAFF
CDR3 DNA: TGTGCCAGCGCTTGGACAGATAACACTGAAGCTTTCTTT

clone size: -
J gene: TRBJ1-2
D gene: -
V gene: TRBV30
CDR3 protein: CAWSTRGRTNYGYTF
CDR3 DNA: TGTGCCTGGAGTACACGTGGCAGGACTAACTATGGCTACACCTTC

clone size: -
J gene: TRBJ2-1
D gene: TRBD1
V gene: TRBV29-1
CDR3 protein: CSARRGQGAYEQFF
CDR3 DNA: TGCAGCGCCCGTCGCGGGCAGGGGGCTTATGAGCAGTTCTTC

clone size: -
J gene: TRBJ2-1
D gene: -
V gene: TRBV25-1
CDR3 protein: CASREIGGEQFF
CDR3 DNA: TGTGCCAGCAGGGAGATAGGGGGTGAGCAGTTCTTC

clone size: -
J gene: TRBJ2-2
D gene: TRBD1
V gene: TRBV6-5
CDR3 protein: CASSPLQGPGELFF
CDR3 DNA: TGTGCCAGCAGCCCACTACAGGGGCCCGGGGAGCTGTTTTTT

clone size: -
J gene: TRBJ2-7
D gene: -
V gene: TRBV6-6
CDR3 protein: CASSPNLRSYEQYF
CDR3 DNA: TGTGCCAGCAGTCCTAATTTACGCTCCTACGAGCAGTACTTC

clone size: -
J gene: TRBJ1-1
D gene: TRBD1
V gene: TRBV6-6
CDR3 protein: CASSYSRTGRGTEAFF
CDR3 DNA: TGTGCCAGCAGTTACTCTAGGACAGGGAGAGGCACTGAAGCTTTCTTT

clone size: -
J gene: TRBJ1-1
D gene: -
V gene: TRBV7-3
CDR3 protein: CASSPTGRTEAFF
CDR3 DNA: TGTGCCAGCAGCCCTACAGGGAGGACTGAAGCTTTCTTT

clone size: few
J gene: TRBJ2-3
D gene: -
V gene: TRBV6-5
CDR3 protein: CASKTVGGSTQYF
CDR3 DNA: TGTGCCAGCAAAACGGTCGGTGGAAGTACGCAGTATTTT

clone size: -
J gene: TRBJ1-6
D gene: -
V gene: TRBV5-4
CDR3 protein: CASSSGGQYNSPLHF
CDR3 DNA: TGTGCCAGCAGCTCCGGCGGGCAGTATAATTCACCCCTCCACTTT

clone size: -
J gene: TRBJ2-7
D gene: TRBD2
V gene: TRBV27
CDR3 protein: CASSLKSGRAYEQYF
CDR3 DNA: TGTGCCAGCAGTTTAAAGAGCGGGAGGGCCTACGAGCAGTACTTC

clone size: many
J gene: TRBJ1-1
D gene: TRBD1
V gene: TRBV7-6
CDR3 protein: CASSLLGTGEAFF
CDR3 DNA: TGTGCCAGCAGCTTACTAGGGACAGGAGAAGCTTTCTTT

clone size: -
J gene: TRBJ1-1
D gene: -
V gene: TRBV29-1
CDR3 protein: CSVDHPEAFF
CDR3 DNA: TGCAGCGTTGATCATCCTGAAGCTTTCTTT

clone size: once
J gene: TRBJ2-7
D gene: TRBD2
V gene: TRBV14
CDR3 protein: CASSRPGLASVEQYF
CDR3 DNA: TGTGCCAGCAGCCGTCCGGGACTAGCGTCGGTAGAGCAGTACTTC

clone size: once
J gene: TRBJ2-1
D gene: -
V gene: TRBV10-3
CDR3 protein: CAISGDNEQFF
CDR3 DNA: TGTGCCATCAGCGGGGACAATGAGCAGTTCTTC

clone size: -
J gene: TRBJ2-7
D gene: -
V gene: TRBV18
CDR3 protein: CASSPLGRLYEQYF
CDR3 DNA: TGTGCCAGCTCACCCTTGGGGAGACTCTACGAGCAGTACTTC

clone size: -
J gene: TRBJ2-7
D gene: TRBD2
V gene: TRBV4-1
CDR3 protein: CASSQVELAGAYEQYF
CDR3 DNA: TGCGCCAGCAGCCAAGTAGAACTAGCGGGGGCCTACGAGCAGTACTTC

clone size: -
J gene: TRBJ2-7
D gene: TRBD2
V gene: TRBV28
CDR3 protein: CASSSPSGRPTSYEQYF
CDR3 DNA: TGTGCCAGCAGTTCGCCCAGCGGGAGGCCGACTTCCTACGAGCAGTACTTC

clone size: -
J gene: TRBJ1-1
D gene: -
V gene: TRBV20-1
CDR3 protein: CSAGGVTEAFF
CDR3 DNA: TGCAGTGCTGGGGGGGTCACTGAAGCTTTCTTT

clone size: -
J gene: TRBJ1-3
D gene: -
V gene: TRBV29-1
CDR3 protein: CSVRPVSGNTIYF
CDR3 DNA: TGCAGCGTTCGCCCCGTCTCTGGAAACACCATATATTTT

clone size: -
J gene: TRBJ2-7
D gene: TRBD2
V gene: TRBV6-6
CDR3 protein: CASSSRQAGADNEQYF
CDR3 DNA: TGTGCCAGCAGTTCCCGGCAAGCGGGAGCCGACAACGAGCAGTACTTC

clone size: -
J gene: TRBJ1-2
D gene: TRBD1
V gene: TRBV6-1
CDR3 protein: CASRGQGGPYGYTF
CDR3 DNA: TGTGCCAGCCGGGGACAGGGCGGACCCTATGGCTACACCTTC

clone size: once
J gene: TRBJ1-4
D gene: -
V gene: TRBV2
CDR3 protein: CASSDLGAGNEKLFF
CDR3 DNA: TGTGCCAGCAGTGATCTGGGGGCGGGTAATGAAAAACTGTTTTTT

clone size: -
J gene: TRBJ1-1
D gene: -
V gene: TRBV18
CDR3 protein: CASSRNDNTEAFF
CDR3 DNA: TGTGCCAGCTCACGTAACGATAACACTGAAGCTTTCTTT

clone size: -
J gene: TRBJ1-4
D gene: TRBD1
V gene: TRBV27
CDR3 protein: CASSPMGQLEKLFF
CDR3 DNA: TGTGCCAGCAGTCCGATGGGACAGTTGGAAAAACTGTTTTTT

clone size: -
J gene: TRBJ2-7
D gene: -
V gene: TRBV5-1
CDR3 protein: CASSLAQYYEQYF
CDR3 DNA: TGCGCCAGCAGCTTGGCCCAGTATTACGAGCAGTACTTC

clone size: -
J gene: TRBJ2-3
D gene: -
V gene: TRBV13
CDR3 protein: CASSLRFTRGADTQYF
CDR3 DNA: TGTGCCAGCAGCCTCCGTTTCACCAGAGGGGCAGATACGCAGTATTTT

clone size: -
J gene: TRBJ1-1
D gene: -
V gene: TRBV7-8
CDR3 protein: CASSLSPPITNTEAFF
CDR3 DNA: TGTGCCAGCAGCTTAAGCCCTCCCATTACCAACACTGAAGCTTTCTTT

clone size: once
J gene: TRBJ2-3
D gene: -
V gene: TRBV12-5
CDR3 protein: CASGYRGSSTDTQYF
CDR3 DNA: TGTGCTAGTGGTTACCGGGGGTCTAGCACAGATACGCAGTATTTT

clone size: -
J gene: TRBJ1-5
D gene: -
V gene: TRBV5-1
CDR3 protein: CASSLGGNNQPQHF
CDR3 DNA: TGCGCCAGCAGCTTGGGGGGGAACAATCAGCCCCAGCATTTT

clone size: few
J gene: TRBJ1-2
D gene: TRBD1
V gene: TRBV4-1
CDR3 protein: CASSPTGTGYGYTF
CDR3 DNA: TGCGCCAGCAGCCCGACAGGGACAGGCTATGGCTACACCTTC

clone size: -
J gene: TRBJ1-1
D gene: -
V gene: TRBV27
CDR3 protein: CASSLGPNTEAFF
CDR3 DNA: TGTGCCAGCAGTTTGGGTCCGAACACTGAAGCTTTCTTT

clone size: once
J gene: TRBJ2-2
D gene: -
V gene: TRBV18
CDR3 protein: CASSPDATGELFF
CDR3 DNA: TGTGCCAGCTCACCGGACGCTACCGGGGAGCTGTTTTTT

clone size: -
J gene: TRBJ1-5
D gene: TRBD1
V gene: TRBV5-1
CDR3 protein: CASSRRGRGRIQPQHF
CDR3 DNA: TGCGCCAGCAGCCGGCGGGGGAGGGGGCGTATCCAGCCCCAGCATTTT

clone size: once
J gene: TRBJ2-1
D gene: -
V gene: TRBV2
CDR3 protein: CASSLNEQFF
CDR3 DNA: TGTGCCAGCAGCTTAAATGAGCAGTTCTTC

clone size: -
J gene: TRBJ2-7
D gene: -
V gene: TRBV5-6
CDR3 protein: CASSLTSYEQYF
CDR3 DNA: TGTGCCAGCAGCTTGACGTCCTACGAGCAGTACTTC